A selection of T cell receptor beta chains follows, all from one sample in a study of blood T cell repertoires in COVID-19. The protocol was immunoSEQ multiplex PCR, while the TCRdb copy is restricted to in-frame clones and leaves out a portion. The sample shows 200,000 to 250,000 clones, about 86% of them seen only once. Material for sequencing was PBMCs or T cells enriched from blood (not recorded which). These receptors were collected from a woman between 45 and 65 years old in a cohort exposed to, infected with or recovered from COVID-19 (not recorded which). CDR3s include the opening cysteine and the closing phenylalanine or tryptophan.

v_gene,j_gene,CDR3aa
TRBV6-2/TRBV6-3,TRBJ1-2,CASSYWAGAGYTF
TRBV6-5,TRBJ2-4,CASRQGNKNIQYF
TRBV5-6,TRBJ2-5,CASSVDRKETQYF
TRBV6-5,TRBJ1-1,CASSYGGVGTEAFF
TRBV28,TRBJ1-2,CASSLPATYTNYGYTF
TRBV4-3,TRBJ2-5,CASSQTRWAGGETQYF
TRBV6-2/TRBV6-3,TRBJ1-2,CASSKGGEGYTF
TRBV4-1,TRBJ2-2,CASSQASGLANTGELFF
TRBV2,TRBJ1-2,CASSENLRADGYTF
TRBV11-2,TRBJ1-2,CASSPLWGRAGYTF
TRBV4-2,TRBJ1-6,CASSQDSGGTNYNSPLHF
TRBV4-2,TRBJ2-3,CASSQDGLAGGFEDTQYF
TRBV4-3,TRBJ2-2,CASSQVGGDSYTGELFF
TRBV10-1,TRBJ1-1,CASSTGGTEAFF
TRBV4-2,TRBJ2-6,CASSQESTGSGANVLTF
TRBV6-5,TRBJ2-7,CASKPSGTVYEQYF
TRBV20-1,TRBJ1-5,CSASSGGLGQPQHF
TRBV15,TRBJ1-2,CATSTDNRGLGYGYTF
TRBV11-2,TRBJ1-1,CASSFPGVNTEAFF
TRBV7-2,TRBJ2-7,CASSSRLAGTSEQYF
TRBV3-1/TRBV3-2,TRBJ2-1,CASSPRTGEQFF